The rows below give T cell receptor beta chains drawn from one sample of a study of OX40 agonist ivuxolimab in advanced cancers. Profiling relied on immunoSEQ multiplex PCR, and the TCRdb table lists in-frame clones only, not all of them. This sample has 65,000 to 70,000 clones, with roughly 82% found just once. This specimen consisted of CD4+ or CD8+ T cells sorted from blood, obtained in a trial of the OX40 agonist ivuxolimab. The origin of the receptors is an adult with an advanced solid tumor such as melanoma, head and neck, liver or kidney cancer. The CDR3 runs from the conserved cysteine through the conserved F or W. The D gene is left open where the match is weak. The size entry is marked missing in some rows and otherwise reads once, few, many or a size class.

clone size: .
D gene: .
J gene: TRBJ1-5
V gene: TRBV7-6
CDR3 DNA: TGTGCCAGCAGCCCGGATCGGGGGGCTTATAGCAATCAGCCCCAGCATTTT
CDR3 protein: CASSPDRGAYSNQPQHF

clone size: .
D gene: .
J gene: TRBJ1-1
V gene: TRBV7-2
CDR3 DNA: TGTGCCAGCTGCAAAGGGGTCGGGAACACTGAAGCTTTCTTT
CDR3 protein: CASCKGVGNTEAFF

clone size: .
D gene: TRBD1
J gene: TRBJ2-3
V gene: TRBV7-9
CDR3 DNA: TGTGCCAGCAGCTCCAGACAGGGGATCCTCACAGATACGCAGTATTTT
CDR3 protein: CASSSRQGILTDTQYF

clone size: .
D gene: TRBD2
J gene: TRBJ2-5
V gene: TRBV7-2
CDR3 DNA: TGTGCCAGCAGCCAAATACCTTTAGCGGGAGGAGGGGAGACCCAGTACTTC
CDR3 protein: CASSQIPLAGGGETQYF

clone size: once
D gene: TRBD2
J gene: TRBJ2-7
V gene: TRBV5-1
CDR3 DNA: TGCGCCAGCAGCCCGCTAGCGGGAGTGCTCTCCTACGAGCAGTACTTC
CDR3 protein: CASSPLAGVLSYEQYF

clone size: .
D gene: .
J gene: TRBJ1-5
V gene: TRBV2
CDR3 DNA: TGTGCCAGCAGTGAATCGTCCGGGGAACAGCCCCAGCATTTT
CDR3 protein: CASSESSGEQPQHF

clone size: few
D gene: .
J gene: TRBJ1-5
V gene: TRBV5-1
CDR3 DNA: TGCGCCAGCAGCTTGGATTGGGACCATAGCAATCAGCCCCAGCATTTT
CDR3 protein: CASSLDWDHSNQPQHF

clone size: .
D gene: TRBD2
J gene: TRBJ2-7
V gene: TRBV9
CDR3 DNA: TGTGCCAGCAGCGTAACCCCCAGTAGCGGGTTCTACGAGCAGTACTTC
CDR3 protein: CASSVTPSSGFYEQYF

clone size: .
D gene: TRBD2
J gene: TRBJ2-1
V gene: TRBV2
CDR3 DNA: TGTGCCAGCAGGAATAGCGGGATAAGTCTAGTGCCGTTCTTC
CDR3 protein: CASRNSGISLVPFF

clone size: .
D gene: .
J gene: TRBJ1-1
V gene: TRBV6-6
CDR3 DNA: TGTGCCAGCAGTTACAAGGGGGTGGCTGAAGCTTTCTTT
CDR3 protein: CASSYKGVAEAFF

clone size: .
D gene: TRBD2
J gene: TRBJ2-1
V gene: TRBV7-2
CDR3 DNA: TGTGCCAGCAGCTTAGGTGGACTAGCGGTCCCTACGTTCTTC
CDR3 protein: CASSLGGLAVPTFF

clone size: .
D gene: .
J gene: TRBJ2-7
V gene: TRBV6-6
CDR3 DNA: TGTGCCAGCAACCCCGGACAGACAGGCTACGAGCAGTACTTC
CDR3 protein: CASNPGQTGYEQYF

clone size: few
D gene: .
J gene: TRBJ2-6
V gene: TRBV18
CDR3 DNA: TGTGCCAGCTCCCTCAGCTCTGGGGCCAACGTCCTGACTTTC
CDR3 protein: CASSLSSGANVLTF

clone size: .
D gene: TRBD1
J gene: TRBJ2-1
V gene: TRBV7-3
CDR3 DNA: TGTGCCAGCAGCCGGGGACAGGGAAACAATGAGCAGTTCTTC
CDR3 protein: CASSRGQGNNEQFF

clone size: many
D gene: .
J gene: TRBJ2-7
V gene: TRBV5-4
CDR3 DNA: TGTGCCAGCAGCTTGGGGAGGGGGTACGGCGAGCAGTACTTC
CDR3 protein: CASSLGRGYGEQYF

clone size: .
D gene: .
J gene: TRBJ1-5
V gene: TRBV30
CDR3 DNA: TGTGCCTGGAGTGTACGGGGAGAGCAGCCCCAGCATTTT
CDR3 protein: CAWSVRGEQPQHF

clone size: .
D gene: .
J gene: TRBJ1-1
V gene: TRBV27
CDR3 DNA: TGTGCCAGCAGTTTAGAGAGGAACACTGAAGCTTTCTTT
CDR3 protein: CASSLERNTEAFF

clone size: .
D gene: .
J gene: TRBJ1-1
V gene: TRBV2
CDR3 DNA: TGTGCCAGCAGTGAAAACGGGGGGACTGAAGCTTTCTTT
CDR3 protein: CASSENGGTEAFF

clone size: .
D gene: .
J gene: TRBJ2-3
V gene: TRBV4-3
CDR3 DNA: TGCGCCAGCAGCCAAGAAGTGAGGGCCACAGATACGCAGTATTTT
CDR3 protein: CASSQEVRATDTQYF

clone size: .
D gene: TRBD2
J gene: TRBJ2-3
V gene: TRBV7-3
CDR3 DNA: TGTGCCAGCAGCCTAGCGGGAGGGAGCACAGATACGCAGTATTTT
CDR3 protein: CASSLAGGSTDTQYF

clone size: .
D gene: TRBD1
J gene: TRBJ1-2
V gene: TRBV11-2
CDR3 DNA: TGTGCCAGCAGCCTTCTATGGACAGGGGATTATGGCTACACCTTC
CDR3 protein: CASSLLWTGDYGYTF

clone size: .
D gene: TRBD2
J gene: TRBJ2-3
V gene: TRBV9
CDR3 DNA: TGTGCCAGCAGCGTAGCTATAGTAGCGGGAGGAACGGATACGCAGTATTTT
CDR3 protein: CASSVAIVAGGTDTQYF

clone size: once
D gene: .
J gene: TRBJ2-1
V gene: TRBV4-1
CDR3 DNA: TGCGCCAGCAGCCAAGATTCGAGGTATGAGCAGTTCTTC
CDR3 protein: CASSQDSRYEQFF

clone size: .
D gene: TRBD2
J gene: TRBJ2-5
V gene: TRBV29-1
CDR3 DNA: TGCAGCGGTGAACTAGCGGGGGGCCGGGAGACCCAGTACTTC
CDR3 protein: CSGELAGGRETQYF

clone size: .
D gene: TRBD1
J gene: TRBJ1-5
V gene: TRBV7-2
CDR3 DNA: TGTGCCAGCAGCCCCGGACAGGGCCTGAAGCCCCAGCATTTT
CDR3 protein: CASSPGQGLKPQHF

clone size: once
D gene: .
J gene: TRBJ1-1
V gene: TRBV19
CDR3 DNA: TGTGCCAGTAGTTGGGGGTGGACTGAAGCTTTCTTT
CDR3 protein: CASSWGWTEAFF

clone size: .
D gene: .
J gene: TRBJ2-2
V gene: TRBV7-9
CDR3 DNA: TGTGCCAGCAGCCTACAAGGTGGGAAGTCGAACACCGGGGAGCTGTTTTTT
CDR3 protein: CASSLQGGKSNTGELFF

clone size: .
D gene: .
J gene: TRBJ2-3
V gene: TRBV7-9
CDR3 DNA: TGTGCCAGCAGCGTCCGGGGCGGGAGCACAGATACGCAGTATTTT
CDR3 protein: CASSVRGGSTDTQYF

clone size: .
D gene: TRBD1
J gene: TRBJ2-7
V gene: TRBV5-8
CDR3 DNA: TGTGCCAGCAGCTCCCCCCGGGACAGGGGACACGAGCAGTACTTC
CDR3 protein: CASSSPRDRGHEQYF

clone size: .
D gene: TRBD1
J gene: TRBJ1-1
V gene: TRBV25-1
CDR3 DNA: TGTGCCAGCAAAGGGGACAGGACAGGGACTGAAGCTTTCTTT
CDR3 protein: CASKGDRTGTEAFF

clone size: .
D gene: .
J gene: TRBJ2-2
V gene: TRBV7-9
CDR3 DNA: TGTGCCAGCAGCTTAGTAGGACCCGGGGAGCTGTTTTTT
CDR3 protein: CASSLVGPGELFF

clone size: .
D gene: .
J gene: TRBJ2-1
V gene: TRBV5-1
CDR3 DNA: TGCGCCAGCAGCCCAGGGAGCTCTCCAGGCTACAATGAGCAGTTCTTC
CDR3 protein: CASSPGSSPGYNEQFF

clone size: .
D gene: .
J gene: TRBJ2-2
V gene: TRBV30
CDR3 DNA: TGTGCCTGGAGTGAAACGGGACTTCTAAACACCGGGGAGCTGTTTTTT
CDR3 protein: CAWSETGLLNTGELFF

clone size: few
D gene: .
J gene: TRBJ1-1
V gene: TRBV7-3
CDR3 DNA: TGTGCCAGCAGCCTCCAAGGGTGGAACACTGAAGCTTTCTTT
CDR3 protein: CASSLQGWNTEAFF

clone size: once
D gene: TRBD2
J gene: TRBJ2-2
V gene: TRBV19
CDR3 DNA: TGTGCCAGTATGGGCGGGAGGGCCTTTGGGGAGCTGTTTTTT
CDR3 protein: CASMGGRAFGELFF

clone size: .
D gene: .
J gene: TRBJ2-3
V gene: TRBV7-2
CDR3 DNA: TGTGCCAGCAGCTCCCAGGGTGATACGCAGTATTTT
CDR3 protein: CASSSQGDTQYF

clone size: .
D gene: .
J gene: TRBJ1-4
V gene: TRBV21-1
CDR3 DNA: TGTGCCAGCAGCAATCCCGGGGGGATAACTAATGAGAAACTGTTTTTT
CDR3 protein: CASSNPGGITNEKLFF

clone size: once
D gene: .
J gene: TRBJ2-5
V gene: TRBV6-6
CDR3 DNA: TGTGCCAGCAGCAAAACTAGACCCGAGACCCAGTACTTC
CDR3 protein: CASSKTRPETQYF

clone size: .
D gene: .
J gene: TRBJ1-3
V gene: TRBV10-3
CDR3 DNA: TGTGCCATCAGTGCCGATCTCCCGGGGGGAAACACCATATATTTT
CDR3 protein: CAISADLPGGNTIYF

clone size: .
D gene: .
J gene: TRBJ2-7
V gene: TRBV11-2
CDR3 DNA: TGTGCCAGCAGCTTAGGGAGGGCGGGGAACCGCGAGCAGTACTTC
CDR3 protein: CASSLGRAGNREQYF

clone size: .
D gene: .
J gene: TRBJ1-1
V gene: TRBV27
CDR3 DNA: TGTGCCAGCAGTTTATCAGGAGGGTGGACTGAAGCTTTCTTT
CDR3 protein: CASSLSGGWTEAFF

clone size: .
D gene: .
J gene: TRBJ2-2
V gene: TRBV30
CDR3 DNA: TGTGCCTGGTCCGGCGGGGCTACGAACACCGGGGAGCTGTTTTTT
CDR3 protein: CAWSGGATNTGELFF

clone size: .
D gene: .
J gene: TRBJ2-4
V gene: TRBV5-8
CDR3 DNA: TGTGCCAGCAGCTTGGGGTCCGGCAGGGGAGGGGAAAACATTCAGTACTTC
CDR3 protein: CASSLGSGRGGENIQYF

clone size: .
D gene: TRBD1
J gene: TRBJ2-3
V gene: TRBV6-5
CDR3 DNA: TGTGCCACCCGCCGGGACAGGGGGTATGGTACGCAGTATTTT
CDR3 protein: CATRRDRGYGTQYF

clone size: few
D gene: TRBD1
J gene: TRBJ1-6
V gene: TRBV7-9
CDR3 DNA: TGTGCCAGCAGGGGACAGGGAAATAATTCACCCCTCCACTTT
CDR3 protein: CASRGQGNNSPLHF

clone size: .
D gene: TRBD2
J gene: TRBJ2-2
V gene: TRBV23-1
CDR3 DNA: TGCGCCAGAGCGAAGAGCGGGAGAAACACCGGGGAGCTGTTTTTT
CDR3 protein: CARAKSGRNTGELFF

clone size: .
D gene: TRBD1
J gene: TRBJ1-5
V gene: TRBV7-9
CDR3 DNA: TGTGCCAGCAGCTTAGAGGGGGCGCAGCCCCAGCATTTT
CDR3 protein: CASSLEGAQPQHF

clone size: .
D gene: TRBD1
J gene: TRBJ1-2
V gene: TRBV6-5
CDR3 DNA: TGTGCCAGCAGTTACTCCCAGGGGGCGCGAGGCTACACCTTC
CDR3 protein: CASSYSQGARGYTF

clone size: .
D gene: TRBD1
J gene: TRBJ2-7
V gene: TRBV28
CDR3 DNA: TGTGCCAGCAAAGAGGACAGGGGTGGAGAGCAGTACTTC
CDR3 protein: CASKEDRGGEQYF